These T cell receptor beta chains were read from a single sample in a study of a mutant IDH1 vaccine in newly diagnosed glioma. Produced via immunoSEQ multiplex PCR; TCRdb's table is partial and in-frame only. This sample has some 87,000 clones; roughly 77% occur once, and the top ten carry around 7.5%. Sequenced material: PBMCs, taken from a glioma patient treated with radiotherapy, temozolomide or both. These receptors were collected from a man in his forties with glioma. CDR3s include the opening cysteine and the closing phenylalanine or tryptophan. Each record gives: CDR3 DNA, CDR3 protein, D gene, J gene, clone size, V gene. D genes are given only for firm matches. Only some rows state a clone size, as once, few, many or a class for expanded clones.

DNA: TGTGCCATCAGTCCGGGAGACAATCAGCCCCAGCATTTT
CDR3: CAISPGDNQPQHF
D: -
J: TRBJ1-5
size: -
V: TRBV10-3

DNA: TGTGCCAGCAGTTACGTCGGCAGGGGAGATGGCTACACCTTC
CDR3: CASSYVGRGDGYTF
D: -
J: TRBJ1-2
size: -
V: TRBV6-5

DNA: TGTGCCAGCAGCTTGACAGGGGCTAGCTATGGCTACACCTTC
CDR3: CASSLTGASYGYTF
D: TRBD1
J: TRBJ1-2
size: once
V: TRBV5-5

DNA: TGTGCCAGCAGTTTATTCCCGGGAACCTACGAGCAGTACTTC
CDR3: CASSLFPGTYEQYF
D: -
J: TRBJ2-7
size: -
V: TRBV28

DNA: TGTGCCAGCAGTGTCGACTATCCGGGCTACGAGCAGTACTTC
CDR3: CASSVDYPGYEQYF
D: -
J: TRBJ2-7
size: -
V: TRBV6-5

DNA: TGCGCCAGCAGCTTGTGGGAAGCAACTAATGAAAAACTGTTTTTT
CDR3: CASSLWEATNEKLFF
D: -
J: TRBJ1-4
size: -
V: TRBV5-1

DNA: TGTGCCAGCAGCATCACCGCTGACAGGCTCTCTGGAAACACCATATATTTT
CDR3: CASSITADRLSGNTIYF
D: -
J: TRBJ1-3
size: -
V: TRBV9

DNA: TGTGCCTGGAGTGTATGGGGCGGCGATCAGCCCCAGCATTTT
CDR3: CAWSVWGGDQPQHF
D: -
J: TRBJ1-5
size: -
V: TRBV30

DNA: TGTGCCAGCAGCCAAGACCCGGGGGCGGGTGGAAACACCATATATTTT
CDR3: CASSQDPGAGGNTIYF
D: -
J: TRBJ1-3
size: -
V: TRBV4-2

DNA: TGTGCCAGTACCAGACAGGGGCCGGGGACCGGGGAGCTGTTTTTT
CDR3: CASTRQGPGTGELFF
D: TRBD1
J: TRBJ2-2
size: -
V: TRBV19

DNA: TGCGCCAGCAGCCGTGGTTTCGGCTGGTGGTATGGCTACACCTTC
CDR3: CASSRGFGWWYGYTF
D: -
J: TRBJ1-2
size: -
V: TRBV4-1

DNA: TGTGCCAGCAGCCCCGAAAGGTCAGCTAACTATGGCTACACCTTC
CDR3: CASSPERSANYGYTF
D: -
J: TRBJ1-2
size: few
V: TRBV4-2